This T cell receptor (beta chain) originates from a study of cytomegalovirus exposure and HLA in healthy donors. Repertoires were generated with immunoSEQ multiplex PCR, while TCRdb's copy carries only in-frame clones and drops some. In the table there are 150,000 to 200,000 clones, roughly nine tenths of which are singletons. Donors came from a validation cohort of over a hundred subjects, distinct from the first 666-subject cohort. V shed 3 bases, J shed 0 bases, and the junction held 11 bases outside the gene matches. Germline values: CDR1 LNHDA, CDR2 SQIVND (reference sequence). The CDR3 runs 18 residues.

The chain links TRBV19 to TRBJ2-1; 7 bases map to TRBD2. Sequencing input: PBMCs. The receptor was derived from a man between 18 and 35 years old in good health and CMV-seropositive. The DNA for the CDR3 is TGTGCCAGTAGTATGGCCAGCGGGGCTGCATTCTCCTACAATGAGCAGTTCTTC. It specifies CASSMASGAAFSYNEQFF.